A selection of T cell receptor beta chains follows, all from one sample in a study of blood T cell repertoires in COVID-19. TCRdb's copy holds only in-frame clones and misses some; the assay was immunoSEQ multiplex PCR. There are roughly 300,000 clones in the sample; approximately 87% occur only once, and about an eighth lies in the top ten. Sample: peripheral blood. These receptors were collected from a woman aged 25 to 45 with COVID-19, enrolled during active disease. Each CDR3 is given with its conserved first and last residue. The order of the fields is D gene, V gene, J gene, clone size, CDR3 DNA, CDR3 protein. The D gene is left open where the match is weak. Size values are once, few and many counts, or a class for expanded clones, and some rows have none.

d_gene: NA; v_gene: TRBV7-9; j_gene: TRBJ1-2; abundance: once; CDR3nt: TGTGCCAGCAGCTTAGGGGGCGCCCTAGGAGGCTACACCTTC; CDR3aa: CASSLGGALGGYTF
d_gene: TRBD2; v_gene: TRBV6-5; j_gene: TRBJ2-1; abundance: NA; CDR3nt: TGTGCCAGCAGCCCCAAGCGGGGGGGCCGGAATGAGCAGTTCTTC; CDR3aa: CASSPKRGGRNEQFF
d_gene: TRBD1; v_gene: TRBV23-1; j_gene: TRBJ1-1; abundance: NA; CDR3nt: TGCGCCAGCACCCATACGGAGACAGGGGGGAGCACTGAAGCTTTCTTT; CDR3aa: CASTHTETGGSTEAFF
d_gene: TRBD1; v_gene: TRBV30; j_gene: TRBJ1-2; abundance: NA; CDR3nt: TGTGCCTGGAGTGCAGGGGGTTTTTCTGGCTACACCTTC; CDR3aa: CAWSAGGFSGYTF
d_gene: NA; v_gene: TRBV27; j_gene: TRBJ1-5; abundance: NA; CDR3nt: TGTGCCAGCAGACCAGGGGTGGGCAATCAGCCCCAGCATTTT; CDR3aa: CASRPGVGNQPQHF
d_gene: TRBD1; v_gene: TRBV5-1; j_gene: TRBJ1-2; abundance: NA; CDR3nt: TGCGCCAGCAGGGAGACAGGGGGCGCGCATGGCTACACCTTC; CDR3aa: CASRETGGAHGYTF
d_gene: TRBD2; v_gene: TRBV27; j_gene: TRBJ2-7; abundance: few; CDR3nt: TGTGCCAGCAGTTTAATTCGTGGCGGGGGGGCCGTGGCCTACGAGCAGTACTTC; CDR3aa: CASSLIRGGGAVAYEQYF
d_gene: NA; v_gene: TRBV6-5; j_gene: TRBJ1-5; abundance: NA; CDR3nt: TGTGCCAGCAGTTACGGGGGGGATAATCAGCCCCAGCATTTT; CDR3aa: CASSYGGDNQPQHF
d_gene: NA; v_gene: TRBV6-4; j_gene: TRBJ2-2; abundance: NA; CDR3nt: TGTGCCAGCAGTGACCGGGTCGGGGCCGGGGAGCTGTTTTTT; CDR3aa: CASSDRVGAGELFF
d_gene: NA; v_gene: TRBV11-3; j_gene: TRBJ2-3; abundance: NA; CDR3nt: TGTGCCAGCAGCCCCACAGGAGGGGGCGAGGCAGATACGCAGTATTTT; CDR3aa: CASSPTGGGEADTQYF
d_gene: NA; v_gene: TRBV5-4; j_gene: TRBJ2-3; abundance: NA; CDR3nt: TGTGCCAGCAGCCATCCCCAGGGAGGAGATACGCAGTATTTT; CDR3aa: CASSHPQGGDTQYF
d_gene: TRBD1; v_gene: TRBV6-5; j_gene: TRBJ1-1; abundance: NA; CDR3nt: TGTGCCAGCAGAGTCCCGGGACAGGCAGAAGCTTTCTTT; CDR3aa: CASRVPGQAEAFF
d_gene: NA; v_gene: TRBV6-5; j_gene: TRBJ2-3; abundance: NA; CDR3nt: TGTGCCAGCCTAAGGGCCCCTGGTGAGGGAAATACGCAGTATTTT; CDR3aa: CASLRAPGEGNTQYF
d_gene: NA; v_gene: TRBV7-2; j_gene: TRBJ2-1; abundance: NA; CDR3nt: TGTGCCAGCACCCCGAACCTAGTGAACAATGAGCAGTTCTTC; CDR3aa: CASTPNLVNNEQFF
d_gene: NA; v_gene: TRBV28; j_gene: TRBJ2-1; abundance: NA; CDR3nt: TGTGCCAGCAGTCTACGTCCTATGGTCGGGGGGCAAAATGAGCAGTTCTTC; CDR3aa: CASSLRPMVGGQNEQFF
d_gene: NA; v_gene: TRBV5-1; j_gene: TRBJ2-7; abundance: few; CDR3nt: TGCGCCAGCAGCACACAGGGCTACGAGCAGTACTTC; CDR3aa: CASSTQGYEQYF
d_gene: NA; v_gene: TRBV19; j_gene: TRBJ2-1; abundance: NA; CDR3nt: TGTGCCAGTAGGGAAACAGGGAATGAGCAGTTCTTC; CDR3aa: CASRETGNEQFF
d_gene: NA; v_gene: TRBV18; j_gene: TRBJ1-5; abundance: NA; CDR3nt: TGTGCCAGCTCACCAGGCAGGGTGAAGGGTCAGCCCCAGCATTTT; CDR3aa: CASSPGRVKGQPQHF
d_gene: NA; v_gene: TRBV3-1/TRBV3-2; j_gene: TRBJ2-7; abundance: NA; CDR3nt: TGTGCCAGCAGCTCCCGTCCCTACGAGCAGTACTTC; CDR3aa: CASSSRPYEQYF
d_gene: NA; v_gene: TRBV5-5; j_gene: TRBJ2-7; abundance: NA; CDR3nt: TGTGCCAGCAGCTTTATGACAGGCTCCTACGAGCAGTACTTC; CDR3aa: CASSFMTGSYEQYF
d_gene: TRBD2; v_gene: TRBV5-1; j_gene: TRBJ2-7; abundance: once; CDR3nt: TGCGCCAGCAGCTTGTTCAGCGGGGGGGCGAGGGAGCAGTACTTC; CDR3aa: CASSLFSGGAREQYF
d_gene: TRBD2; v_gene: TRBV7-9; j_gene: TRBJ2-1; abundance: few; CDR3nt: TGTGCCAGCAGCTTAGCTAGCGGGGGGCGAAATGAGCAGTTCTTC; CDR3aa: CASSLASGGRNEQFF
d_gene: TRBD1; v_gene: TRBV7-8; j_gene: TRBJ1-4; abundance: NA; CDR3nt: TGTGCCAGCAGTAACCCGGACAGGGAAGCTGAAAAACTGTTTTTT; CDR3aa: CASSNPDREAEKLFF
d_gene: TRBD1; v_gene: TRBV28; j_gene: TRBJ1-2; abundance: NA; CDR3nt: TGTGCCAGCAGTAAGGACAGGGTGAGAGGCTACACCTTC; CDR3aa: CASSKDRVRGYTF
d_gene: NA; v_gene: TRBV3-1/TRBV3-2; j_gene: TRBJ1-1; abundance: NA; CDR3nt: TGTGCCAGCAGTACAACCCGGAGCGGACTTAACACTGAAGCTTTCTTT; CDR3aa: CASSTTRSGLNTEAFF
d_gene: TRBD2; v_gene: TRBV11-2; j_gene: TRBJ2-1; abundance: NA; CDR3nt: TGTGCCAGCAGCTTAGGTTGGGGAGGGGCACCTACAATGAGGCAGTTCTTC; CDR3aa: CASSLGWGGAPTMRQFF
d_gene: NA; v_gene: TRBV5-1; j_gene: TRBJ1-2; abundance: NA; CDR3nt: TGCGCCAGCAGCGCTCAGGGTATCTATGGCTACACCTTC; CDR3aa: CASSAQGIYGYTF
d_gene: NA; v_gene: TRBV7-9; j_gene: TRBJ1-6; abundance: NA; CDR3nt: TGTGCCAGCAGCTTAGTACATTCCTATAATTCACCCCTCCACTTT; CDR3aa: CASSLVHSYNSPLHF
d_gene: TRBD2; v_gene: TRBV15; j_gene: TRBJ2-1; abundance: few; CDR3nt: TGTGCCACCAGCGGACCCGGGACTAGCGGGGGAGAGCAGTTCTTC; CDR3aa: CATSGPGTSGGEQFF
d_gene: TRBD2; v_gene: TRBV11-2; j_gene: TRBJ2-2; abundance: few; CDR3nt: TGTGCCAGCAGCCCTCATAGACTAGCGCGGGGGGCCGGGGAGCTGTTTTTT; CDR3aa: CASSPHRLARGAGELFF
d_gene: NA; v_gene: TRBV11-2; j_gene: TRBJ1-2; abundance: few; CDR3nt: TGTGCCAGCAGCTTAGCTCGGGGATATGGCTACACCTTC; CDR3aa: CASSLARGYGYTF
d_gene: TRBD2; v_gene: TRBV7-7; j_gene: TRBJ2-1; abundance: NA; CDR3nt: TGTGCCAGCAGCTCAGGTAGCGGGGGGGCCGGTGGTGAGCAGTTCTTC; CDR3aa: CASSSGSGGAGGEQFF
d_gene: TRBD1; v_gene: TRBV2; j_gene: TRBJ1-6; abundance: NA; CDR3nt: TGTGCCAGCACTTCGACAGGGAATGGTAATTCACCCCTCCACTTT; CDR3aa: CASTSTGNGNSPLHF
d_gene: TRBD2; v_gene: TRBV30; j_gene: TRBJ2-7; abundance: NA; CDR3nt: TGTGCCGGGTCCGGGACTAGCGGGGACAGCTCCTACGAGCAGTACTTC; CDR3aa: CAGSGTSGDSSYEQYF
d_gene: TRBD1; v_gene: TRBV28; j_gene: TRBJ1-5; abundance: once; CDR3nt: TGCGGGACTCGAGGACAGGGGGATCAGCCCCAGCATTTT; CDR3aa: CGTRGQGDQPQHF
d_gene: NA; v_gene: TRBV4-1; j_gene: TRBJ1-3; abundance: NA; CDR3nt: TGCGCCAGCAGCCAACTTGAGGCAGGAAACACCATATATTTT; CDR3aa: CASSQLEAGNTIYF
d_gene: TRBD1; v_gene: TRBV24-1; j_gene: TRBJ1-2; abundance: NA; CDR3nt: TGTGCCACCATGGGACAGGGCCTCTATAGCTACACCTTC; CDR3aa: CATMGQGLYSYTF
d_gene: TRBD1; v_gene: TRBV6-1; j_gene: TRBJ1-2; abundance: NA; CDR3nt: TGTGCCAGCAGGGAAAGGACAGGGACGGGGTCGGGTGGCTACACCTTC; CDR3aa: CASRERTGTGSGGYTF
d_gene: NA; v_gene: TRBV6-1; j_gene: TRBJ2-5; abundance: NA; CDR3nt: TGTGCCAGCAGTGAAAGCCGACAGGGAGGGACCCAGTACTTC; CDR3aa: CASSESRQGGTQYF
d_gene: TRBD1; v_gene: TRBV18; j_gene: TRBJ1-1; abundance: few; CDR3nt: TGTGCCAGCTCACCAGAGGGACAGGGAGTGGGAGCTTTCTTT; CDR3aa: CASSPEGQGVGAFF
d_gene: TRBD2; v_gene: TRBV5-4; j_gene: TRBJ2-5; abundance: NA; CDR3nt: TGTGCCAGCAGCGGGGGACTAGCGGGGCTAGAGACCCAGTACTTC; CDR3aa: CASSGGLAGLETQYF
d_gene: NA; v_gene: TRBV3-1/TRBV3-2; j_gene: TRBJ2-3; abundance: NA; CDR3nt: TGTGCCAGCAGCCCTCGGACTAGCACAGATACGCAGTATTTT; CDR3aa: CASSPRTSTDTQYF
d_gene: NA; v_gene: TRBV7-7; j_gene: TRBJ2-7; abundance: NA; CDR3nt: TGTGCCAGCAGCTTAAGGGACTCGCCTACCTACGAGCAGTACTTC; CDR3aa: CASSLRDSPTYEQYF
d_gene: NA; v_gene: TRBV15; j_gene: TRBJ1-2; abundance: NA; CDR3nt: TGTGCCACCAGCAGAGAACATAGACTGACCATCGGTGATGGCTACACCTTC; CDR3aa: CATSREHRLTIGDGYTF
d_gene: TRBD1; v_gene: TRBV3-1/TRBV3-2; j_gene: TRBJ2-4; abundance: NA; CDR3nt: TGTGCCAGCAGCCCGAGGACAGGCCGCCGACCGCCCCAGTACTTC; CDR3aa: CASSPRTGRRPPQYF
d_gene: TRBD1; v_gene: TRBV3-1/TRBV3-2; j_gene: TRBJ2-2; abundance: NA; CDR3nt: TGTGCCAGCAGCCAAGGCGGACAGGGAGGAAACACCGGGGAGCTGTTTTTT; CDR3aa: CASSQGGQGGNTGELFF
d_gene: TRBD1; v_gene: TRBV18; j_gene: TRBJ1-1; abundance: NA; CDR3nt: TGTGCCAGCTCTATTGACAGGGGAGCTTTCTTT; CDR3aa: CASSIDRGAFF
d_gene: NA; v_gene: TRBV13; j_gene: TRBJ1-2; abundance: NA; CDR3nt: TGTGCCAGCAGCTTAGGGACATATGGCTACACCTTC; CDR3aa: CASSLGTYGYTF
d_gene: TRBD1; v_gene: TRBV30; j_gene: TRBJ1-1; abundance: NA; CDR3nt: TGTGCCTGGGGGAGACAGGGATCGAACACTGAAGCTTTCTTT; CDR3aa: CAWGRQGSNTEAFF
d_gene: TRBD1; v_gene: TRBV20-1; j_gene: TRBJ2-1; abundance: NA; CDR3nt: TGCAGTGCTAGTAGCCCCGACAGGGTTGCCCGCAATGAGCAGTTCTTC; CDR3aa: CSASSPDRVARNEQFF